This is a list of T cell receptor beta chains from one sample in a study of blood T cell repertoires in COVID-19. Data came from immunoSEQ multiplex PCR; TCRdb stores just in-frame clones and leaves some out. The sample lists roughly 45,000 clones; roughly nine tenths were seen once. Sequencing was done on a sample of peripheral blood. These receptors were obtained from a human donor in a cohort sampled during active COVID-19. Each CDR3 is given with its conserved first and last residue. A D gene is named only where the DNA matches it firmly. Part of the rows lack a size; the others show once, few, many or a class for expanded clones.

cdr3_nt cdr3_aa d_call cdr3_length clone_size j_call v_call
TGTGCCATCACCCCTAGCGGGGCTCTCAATGAGCAGTTCTTC CAITPSGALNEQFF TRBD2 14 NA TRBJ2-1 TRBV10-3
TGCGCCAGCAGCCAAGATTGGGAGGGGTGGGATGGCTACACCTTC CASSQDWEGWDGYTF NA 15 NA TRBJ1-2 TRBV4-3
TGTGCCAGCGAGACAGGGGGTCTCGAGCAGTACTTC CASETGGLEQYF TRBD1 12 once TRBJ2-7 TRBV5-6
TGCGCCAGCAGCCTCGGGCCGGACAGGGCCACCTCCTACGAGCAGTACTTC CASSLGPDRATSYEQYF TRBD1 17 NA TRBJ2-7 TRBV4-1
TGCAGCACCCGACATCCCTCTGAAGCTTTCTTT CSTRHPSEAFF NA 11 NA TRBJ1-1 TRBV29-1
TGTGCCAGCAGCTCTAGTAGGGGGGGAGAATCCTACGAGCAGTACTTC CASSSSRGGESYEQYF NA 16 once TRBJ2-7 TRBV11-2
TGTGCCAGTAGTTCGAATCAGGGGGCGATGGATCAGCCCCAGCATTTT CASSSNQGAMDQPQHF TRBD1 16 NA TRBJ1-5 TRBV19
TGTGCCAGCAGCGGGGGACCGGGACAGAACTACGAGCAGTACTTC CASSGGPGQNYEQYF TRBD1 15 NA TRBJ2-7 TRBV7-2
TGTGCCAGCAGCCACTCGACAGGGGGTGATCCCCAGCATTTT CASSHSTGGDPQHF TRBD1 14 NA TRBJ1-5 TRBV7-2
TGTGCCAGCAGTGGGACAGCGGGAGGAAGCTACACCTTC CASSGTAGGSYTF NA 13 NA TRBJ1-2 TRBV2
TGTGCCAGCAGCTCCTTAGACAGGGGGCTCAACGAGCAGTACTTC CASSSLDRGLNEQYF TRBD1 15 NA TRBJ2-7 TRBV7-6
TGTGCCAGCAGTTTTGTCACAGCCCAGGGCTACACCTTC CASSFVTAQGYTF NA 13 NA TRBJ1-2 TRBV12-3/TRBV12-4
TGTGCCAGCAGCCCCTCGGTGAACACTGAAGCTTTCTTT CASSPSVNTEAFF NA 13 NA TRBJ1-1 TRBV6-5
TGTGCCAGCAGCTGGACAGGGGGCACTGAAGCTTTCTTT CASSWTGGTEAFF TRBD1 13 NA TRBJ1-1 TRBV11-3
TGTGCCAGTAGTATAGGCAGAGGCTTCAACTATGGCTACACCTTC CASSIGRGFNYGYTF NA 15 NA TRBJ1-2 TRBV19
TGCGCCAGCAGCCAAGATGTAATCGGGGGAGAGGAAAAACTGTTTTTT CASSQDVIGGEEKLFF NA 16 NA TRBJ1-4 TRBV4-3
TGTGCCAGCAGCCATACTAGCGGGGCCACAGATACGCAGTATTTT CASSHTSGATDTQYF TRBD2 15 NA TRBJ2-3 TRBV4-2
TGTGCCAGCCAGGACAGTAACTATGGCTACACCTTC CASQDSNYGYTF NA 12 NA TRBJ1-2 TRBV27
TGTGCCAGCAGCTTCGCCGGGACAACTAACACCGGGGAGCTGTTTTTT CASSFAGTTNTGELFF NA 16 NA TRBJ2-2 TRBV7-2
TGTGCCAGCAAAAGGGCGGGAGCCTATGGCTACACCTTC CASKRAGAYGYTF NA 13 NA TRBJ1-2 TRBV27
TGTGCCAGCAGTGAAGCCGGGACAGGGGTCATCCACGAGCAGTACTTC CASSEAGTGVIHEQYF TRBD1 16 NA TRBJ2-7 TRBV25-1
TGTGCCAGCAGTTTTGGGACAGGGGGCGTCCACGAGCAGTACTTC CASSFGTGGVHEQYF TRBD1 15 NA TRBJ2-7 TRBV7-2
TGTGCCAGCATTCGTCAGGGGTTGAACACTGAAGCTTTCTTT CASIRQGLNTEAFF NA 14 NA TRBJ1-1 TRBV6-6
TGTGCCACCCAAAAAGGGGAGGGTCAGCCCCAGCATTTT CATQKGEGQPQHF NA 13 NA TRBJ1-5 TRBV19
TGTGCCAGCAGTTACTCCCCCAGGGGATCTCACACTGAAGCTTTCTTT CASSYSPRGSHTEAFF NA 16 NA TRBJ1-1 TRBV6-2/TRBV6-3
TGTGCCAGCAGTCGACCGGGACAGCCGAACACTGAAGCTTTCTTT CASSRPGQPNTEAFF TRBD1 15 NA TRBJ1-1 TRBV27
TGTGCCAGCAGCTTAAATCCGCCAGGAACCAACTATGGCTACACCTTC CASSLNPPGTNYGYTF NA 16 NA TRBJ1-2 TRBV7-2
TGTGCCAGCACTATCGATCTGAGCTCCTACGAGCAGTACTTC CASTIDLSSYEQYF NA 14 NA TRBJ2-7 TRBV6-6
TGTGCCAGCGGGGACCAGCGGGGCTACGAGCAGTACTTC CASGDQRGYEQYF TRBD2 13 NA TRBJ2-7 TRBV2
TGTGCCAGCAGCCAAGGTCTTGATCAGCCCCAGCATTTT CASSQGLDQPQHF NA 13 NA TRBJ1-5 TRBV4-2
TGTGCCAGCAGCACTAACACTGAAGCTTTCTTT CASSTNTEAFF NA 11 NA TRBJ1-1 TRBV7-2
TGTGCCAGCAGCTTAAACACCTACGAGGATAGCAATCAGCCCCAGCATTTT CASSLNTYEDSNQPQHF NA 17 NA TRBJ1-5 TRBV11-2
TGTGCCAGCGGACGGGGAAGGGAATATGGCTACACCTTC CASGRGREYGYTF NA 13 NA TRBJ1-2 TRBV2
TGTGCCACCAGCAGGGACAGCTACGAGCAGTACTTC CATSRDSYEQYF NA 12 NA TRBJ2-7 TRBV15
TGTGCCAGCAGCTCGACAGGGGGAAACTCCTACGAGCAGTACTTC CASSSTGGNSYEQYF TRBD1 15 NA TRBJ2-7 TRBV7-2
TGTGCCAGCAGCTTCCAGCGGGGCTCCTACGAGCAGTACTTC CASSFQRGSYEQYF TRBD2 14 NA TRBJ2-7 TRBV7-2
TGTGCCAGCAGCTTAGTTCTGGGCGGGGACAGGGGCCAAGAGACCCAGTACTTC CASSLVLGGDRGQETQYF TRBD1 18 NA TRBJ2-5 TRBV11-2
TGTGCCAGCAGCTTATCAAAGTTCGGACTAGCGGGGGACGAGCAGTACTTC CASSLSKFGLAGDEQYF TRBD2 17 NA TRBJ2-7 TRBV11-2
TGTGCCAGCAGCGTAGCTATTCGGGGACTTAACACCGGGGAGCTGTTTTTT CASSVAIRGLNTGELFF NA 17 NA TRBJ2-2 TRBV9
TGTGCCAGCAGTCGTTCCCGGGACAGGGCTGAAGCTTTCTTT CASSRSRDRAEAFF TRBD1 14 NA TRBJ1-1 TRBV14
TGTGCCAGTACCACTACCGGGGGGATCTTCTATGCCAACGTCCTGACTTTC CASTTTGGIFYANVLTF TRBD2 17 NA TRBJ2-6 TRBV19